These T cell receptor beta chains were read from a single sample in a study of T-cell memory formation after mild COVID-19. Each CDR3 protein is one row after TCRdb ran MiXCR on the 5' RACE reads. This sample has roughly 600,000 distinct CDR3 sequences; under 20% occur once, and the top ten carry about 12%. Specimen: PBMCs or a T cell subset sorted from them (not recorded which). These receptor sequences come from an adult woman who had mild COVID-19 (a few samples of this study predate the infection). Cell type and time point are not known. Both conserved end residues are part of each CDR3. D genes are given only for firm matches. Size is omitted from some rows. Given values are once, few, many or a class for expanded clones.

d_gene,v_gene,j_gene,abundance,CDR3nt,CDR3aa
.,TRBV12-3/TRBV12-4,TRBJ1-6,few,TGTGCCAGCAGATTACAAGGGAATTCACCCCTCCACTTT,CASRLQGNSPLHF
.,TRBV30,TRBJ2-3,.,TGTGCCTGGACCACAACGTTCCTACTCGGGTGGGAGTCAGAGGTAGATACGCAGTATTTT,CAWTTTFLLGWESEVDTQYF
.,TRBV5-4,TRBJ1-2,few,TGTGCCAGCAGCCCACAGGGTGGCCTGGGCTATGGCTACACCTTC,CASSPQGGLGYGYTF
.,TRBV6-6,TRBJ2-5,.,TGTGCCAGCAGTTACTCGAGGGGTTCCCAAGAGACCCAGTACTTC,CASSYSRGSQETQYF
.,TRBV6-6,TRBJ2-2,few,TGTGCCAGCAGTTACGAGGGAGAAACAGCCGGGGAGCTGTTTTTT,CASSYEGETAGELFF
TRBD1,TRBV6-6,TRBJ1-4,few,TGTGCCAGCACAAAACCCCTCGGCAGGGGGTACACAACTAATGAAAAACTGTTTTTT,CASTKPLGRGYTTNEKLFF
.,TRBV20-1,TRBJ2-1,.,TGCAGTGCTAAGACTTTGAATGAGCAGTTCTTC,CSAKTLNEQFF
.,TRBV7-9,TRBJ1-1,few,TGTGCCAGCCTCAATCCCCCCGATGAGGAAGCTTTCTTT,CASLNPPDEEAFF
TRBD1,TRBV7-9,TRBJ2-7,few,TGTGCCAGCAGCTTACCCCTAGGACAGGGCAGCTCCTACGAGCAGTACTTC,CASSLPLGQGSSYEQYF
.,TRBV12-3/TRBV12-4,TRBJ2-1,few,TGTGCCAGCAGTTTAGGATTGCCCAGGGATGAGCAGTTCTTC,CASSLGLPRDEQFF
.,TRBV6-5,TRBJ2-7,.,TGTGCCAGCAGTTACTCGATAGGGGAGCCTACGAAGCAGTACTTC,CASSYSIGEPTKQYF
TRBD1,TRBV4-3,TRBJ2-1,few,TGCGCCAGCAGCCAGACCGGGACAGGGGTGAATGAGCAGTTCTTC,CASSQTGTGVNEQFF
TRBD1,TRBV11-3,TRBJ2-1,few,TGTGCCAGCAGTGTCAGGGGGCGCTCCGGGGAGCAGTTCTTC,CASSVRGRSGEQFF
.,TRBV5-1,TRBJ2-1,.,TGCGCCAGCAGCTTTCGGCATGGCGCGGGCGAGCAGTTCTTC,CASSFRHGAGEQFF
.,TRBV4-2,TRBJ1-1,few,TGTGCCAGCAGCCAAGATCGATCGAGTTGGGCTTTCTTT,CASSQDRSSWAFF
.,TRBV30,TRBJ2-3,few,TGTGCCTGGAGTCTAGGGGGGGTGAGGACAGATACGCAGTATTTT,CAWSLGGVRTDTQYF
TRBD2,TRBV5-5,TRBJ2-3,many,TGTGCCAGCAGGACTAGCGGTACAGATACGCAGTATTTT,CASRTSGTDTQYF
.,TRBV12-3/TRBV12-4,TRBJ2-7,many,TGTGCCAGCAGTTTTAGGGTTGGGGCCTACGAGCAGTACTTC,CASSFRVGAYEQYF
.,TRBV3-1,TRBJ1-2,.,TGTGCCAGCAGCCAAGGGAACGCCGGCTATGGCTACACCTTC,CASSQGNAGYGYTF
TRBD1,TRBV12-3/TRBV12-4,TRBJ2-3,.,TGTGCCAGCAGTTCCTTTGGGACAGGGGCTGTAGATACGCAGTATTTT,CASSSFGTGAVDTQYF
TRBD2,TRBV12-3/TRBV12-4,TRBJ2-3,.,TGTGCCAGCAGTGACACTAGCGGTTCTAGCACAGATACGCAGTATTTT,CASSDTSGSSTDTQYF
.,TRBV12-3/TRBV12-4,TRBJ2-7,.,TGTGCCAGCAGGCCACGGGACGGGCCTTCCTACGAGCAGTACTTC,CASRPRDGPSYEQYF
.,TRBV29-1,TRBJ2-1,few,TGCAGCGTTGAAGATCACTTGCTAGCCTCCTACAATGAGCAGTTCTTC,CSVEDHLLASYNEQFF
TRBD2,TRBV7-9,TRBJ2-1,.,TGTGCCAGCAGCTTAGTTGGCGGGAGGGGTTCCTACAATGAGCAGTTCTTC,CASSLVGGRGSYNEQFF
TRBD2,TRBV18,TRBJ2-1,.,TGTGCCAGCTCACCAGGCCAGCGGGATCACTCCTACAATGAGCAGTTCTTC,CASSPGQRDHSYNEQFF
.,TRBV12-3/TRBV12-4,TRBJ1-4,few,TGTGCCAGCAAGACATGGGGGTATAATGAAAAACTGTTTTTT,CASKTWGYNEKLFF
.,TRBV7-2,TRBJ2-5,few,TGTGCCAGCAGCTTAGCGCGGAGGGGGGAGACCCAGTACTTC,CASSLARRGETQYF
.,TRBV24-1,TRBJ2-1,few,TGTGCCACCAGTGGCCCAGGGGCGCGGAATGAGCAGTTCTTC,CATSGPGARNEQFF
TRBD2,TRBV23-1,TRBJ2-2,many,TGCGCCAGCAGTCCTAGCGGGAGTAGTACCGGGGAGCTGTTTTTT,CASSPSGSSTGELFF
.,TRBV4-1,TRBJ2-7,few,TGCGCCAGCAGCCTCGGCGTAGCAGGTTCCTACGAGCAGTACTTC,CASSLGVAGSYEQYF
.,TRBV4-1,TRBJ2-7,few,TGCGCCAGCAGCCTTACGCGGGACGTCCCCTACGAGCAGTACTTC,CASSLTRDVPYEQYF
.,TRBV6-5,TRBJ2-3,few,TGTGCCAGCAGTTACGGAGGGCCTGGAGATACGCAGTATTTT,CASSYGGPGDTQYF
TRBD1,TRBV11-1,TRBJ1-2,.,TGTGCCAGCAGCCATCCGGGACAGTCGCTCGGCTACACCTTC,CASSHPGQSLGYTF
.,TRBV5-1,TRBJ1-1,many,TGCGCCAGCAGCTTGGTCAGGGAAAACACTGAAGCTTTCTTT,CASSLVRENTEAFF
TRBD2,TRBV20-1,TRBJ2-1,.,TGCAGTGCTAGCTCACTAGCGGGAGTTCACAATGAGCAGTTCTTC,CSASSLAGVHNEQFF
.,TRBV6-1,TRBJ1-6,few,TGTGCCAGCAACGGACTTCTGTTCGGATCACCCCTCCACTTT,CASNGLLFGSPLHF
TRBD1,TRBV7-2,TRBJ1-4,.,TGTGCCAGCAGCGGGACAGGGGCAACTAATGAAAAACTGTTTTTT,CASSGTGATNEKLFF
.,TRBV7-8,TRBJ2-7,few,TGTGCCAGCAGCTTCCAAGGACACCACTACGAGCAGTACTTC,CASSFQGHHYEQYF
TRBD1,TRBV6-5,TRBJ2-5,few,TGTGCCAGCAGTTATTCCGACAGGGGAAGAGAGACCCAGTACTTC,CASSYSDRGRETQYF
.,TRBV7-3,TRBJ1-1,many,TGTGCCAGCAGTTTGACAGGCGGCAACACTGAAGCTTTCTTT,CASSLTGGNTEAFF
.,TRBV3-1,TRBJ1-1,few,TGTGCCAGCAGTCTAAACGGTGTGAACACTGAAGCTTTCTTT,CASSLNGVNTEAFF
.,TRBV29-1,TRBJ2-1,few,TGCAGCGTTGATGCGGGTTCCTCCTACAATGAGCAGTTCTTC,CSVDAGSSYNEQFF
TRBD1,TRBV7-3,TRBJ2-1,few,TGTGCCAGCAGCTTAATCCGGACAGGGTTGAGAAGCTCCTACAATGAGCAGTTCTTC,CASSLIRTGLRSSYNEQFF
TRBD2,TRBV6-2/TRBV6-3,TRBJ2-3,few,TGTGCCAGCGGACTAGCGGGGGGGGACACAGATACGCAGTATTTT,CASGLAGGDTDTQYF
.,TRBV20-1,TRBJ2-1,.,TGCAGTGCTAGAGATTCGGTAGCGGATCATATTGAGCAGTTCTTC,CSARDSVADHIEQFF
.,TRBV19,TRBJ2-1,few,TGTGCCAGTAGTATAGGGGCTAGCGCCTCCTACAATGAGCAGTTCTTC,CASSIGASASYNEQFF
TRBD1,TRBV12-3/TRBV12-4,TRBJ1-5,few,TGTGCCAGCAGTGTGCGGACAGGGGGCAATCAGCCCCAGCATTTT,CASSVRTGGNQPQHF
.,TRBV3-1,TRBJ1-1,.,TGTGCCAGCAGCCAACTTACCAAGGGGCTTGTTGAAGCTTTCTTT,CASSQLTKGLVEAFF
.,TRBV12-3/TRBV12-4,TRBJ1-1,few,TGTGCCAGCAGTTTAATCTGGGGCACTGAAGCTTTCTTT,CASSLIWGTEAFF
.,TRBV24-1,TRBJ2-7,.,TGTGCCACCAGTGACGGTGTGCACGAGCAGTACTTC,CATSDGVHEQYF
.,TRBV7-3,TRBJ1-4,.,TGTGCCAGCAGCTTAACTCGAGCGGGGCAGGGAGAAGAAAAACTGTTTTTT,CASSLTRAGQGEEKLFF
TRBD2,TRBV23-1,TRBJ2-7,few,TGCGCCTCCCTCGGGCTAGCGGGCCCCGAGCGCTACTACGAGCAGTACTTC,CASLGLAGPERYYEQYF
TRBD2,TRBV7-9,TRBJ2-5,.,TGTGCCAGCAGCGCGAGACTAGCGGGAGACCAAGAGACCCAGTACTTC,CASSARLAGDQETQYF